This TCR beta chain originates from a study of long-term antiretroviral therapy in people with HIV. The CDR3 runs 18 residues. The V and J ends lost 5 bases and 0 bases, in that order; junction bases with no gene match: 12. The V gene's germline CDR1 is MNHEY and CDR2 SMNVEV (reference sequence). The assay used was immunoSEQ (version v3.0), run at survey level. Here immunoSEQ multiplex PCR was the method, and the copy in TCRdb shows in-frame clones only, minus some. The sample records 25,000 to 30,000 clones, approximately 88% being singletons. The source of this sequence is a man aged 25 to 40 with HIV. The chain employs TRBV27 and TRBJ2-1; 8 nucleotides match TRBD2. The sequences come from unsorted PBMCs, collected 2.7 to 2.9 years after starting antiretroviral therapy. The CDR3 here is CASSRGGAGGRSYNEQFF. The CDR3 coding sequence is TGTGCCAGCAGTCGAGGTGGGGCGGGAGGACGCTCCTACAATGAGCAGTTCTTC.